The 27 T cell receptor beta chains presented below share a single source sample, sequenced in a study of T cell responses to AZD1222 COVID-19 vaccine. Repertoires were generated with immunoSEQ multiplex PCR, while TCRdb's copy carries only in-frame clones and drops some. The sample holds 150,000 to 200,000 clones; around 90% are singletons and the top ten take 1.3%. Here the sequenced sample was peripheral blood, taken 28 days after the second AZD1222 dose. These receptor sequences come from an adult who received the AZD1222 COVID-19 vaccine.

The chain combines TRBV11-3 with TRBJ2-1, with TRBD2 matching 7 bases. This CDR3 contains 15 residues. Looked up from germline, CDR1 is SGHNT and CDR2 is YENEEA. Unmatched junction bases numbered 4, after V lost 5 bases and J lost 0 bases. The CDR3 DNA reads as TGTGCCAGCAGCCCGGGGGGTAGCTCCTACAATGAGCAGTTCTTC. It codes for CASSPGGSSYNEQFF.

The CDR3, as DNA: TGTGCCAGCAGCCCCGGGGAGGGCCGCGGCTACACCTTC. Amino acid sequence: CASSPGEGRGYTF. This chain joins TRBV7-2 and TRBJ1-2; D is unclear. Germline CDR1 reads SGHTA; CDR2 reads FQGNSA. The CDR3 is 13 amino acids. The V and J ends lost 5 bases and 8 bases respectively, with 15 bases between them.

The CDR3 is CASSPDRVNTDTQYF. CDR3 nucleotide sequence: TGTGCCAGCAGCCCGGACAGGGTAAACACAGATACGCAGTATTTT. The chain is built from TRBV5-6 and TRBJ2-3; the match to TRBD1 covers 8 bases. V dropped 4 bases and J dropped 2; count of bases not matched to a gene: 6. The CDR3 consists of 15 residues. The V gene's germline CDR1 is SGHDT and CDR2 YYEEEE.

The CDR3 sequence: CASSLGKGDTEAFF. The CDR3 nucleotides are TGTGCCAGCAGCTTAGGAAAGGGGGACACTGAAGCTTTCTTT. This chain connects TRBV7-2 to TRBJ1-1; D perhaps matches TRBD1 (6 bases). Germline V CDR1 and CDR2: SGHTA, FQGNSA. This CDR3 has 14 residues. The V and J ends lost 1 base and 3 bases respectively, with 9 bases between them.

J is TRBJ2-1 and V is TRBV10-1; D is tentatively TRBD1 or TRBD2 (6 bases each). Trimming left V 9 bases short and J 8 bases short, with 29 bases between. Germline lookup yields CDR1 WNHNN and CDR2 SYGVQD (reference sequence). The CDR3 is 17 residues long. CDR3: CARTPGGTPTWGDEQFF. The CDR3 DNA reads as TGCGCCAGGACTCCCGGCGGGACACCTACATGGGGGGATGAGCAGTTCTTC.

The chain joins TRBV6-1 to TRBJ2-7; D might be TRBD1 (6 bases). The V end lost 0 bases, the J end lost 3 bases, and 12 bases lay between the germline ends. This CDR3 is built from 15 residues. Germline CDR1 MNHNS, CDR2 SASEGT. CDR3 protein: CASSEAGAGYYEQYF. As DNA, the CDR3 is TGTGCCAGCAGTGAAGCGGGGGCAGGGTACTACGAGCAGTACTTC.

This sequence joins TRBV18 and TRBJ2-7; 7 positions agree with TRBD2. Trimming cost V 0 bases and J 4 bases; bases outside gene matches: 6. CDR1 is KGHSH and CDR2 is LQKENI in the germline V gene. The CDR3 extends over 15 amino acids. CDR3 bases: TGTGCCAGCTCACCACCCTCTCAGCGGGATTACGAGCAGTACTTC. Protein product: CASSPPSQRDYEQYF. The full variable domain, its missing parts supplied by reference TRBV18 and TRBJ2-7, is NAGVMQNPRHLVRRRGQEARLRCSPMKGHSHVYWYRQLPEEGLKFMVYLQKENIIDESGMPKERFSAEFPKEGPSILRIQQVVRGDSAAYFCASSPPSQRDYEQYFGPGTRLTVT.

This clone was seen just once. This chain connects TRBV19 to TRBJ2-7; TRBD2 is a possible D gene (6 bases). From germline, CDR1 is LNHDA and CDR2 SQIVND (reference sequence). CDR3 length: 14 amino acids. Trimming removed 1 base at V and 2 bases at J, with 9 bases between. CDR3 sequence: CASSIAAGTYEQYF. In DNA, the CDR3 is TGTGCCAGTAGTATAGCCGCGGGGACCTACGAGCAGTACTTC.

The chain couples TRBV14 to TRBJ1-4, with 11 bases lining up with TRBD1. Per the germline V gene, CDR1 is SGHDN and CDR2 is FVKESK. The CDR3 covers 17 residues. The J segment lost 7 bases and the V segment lost 0 bases, leaving 7 bases of the junction unmatched. This CDR3 is CASSQDIGDRGFEKLFF. CDR3 bases: TGTGCCAGCAGCCAAGATATCGGGGACAGGGGGTTTGAAAAACTGTTTTTT.

This CDR3 is CASSLMSGQGLGTEAFF. The CDR3 nucleotides are TGCGCCAGCAGCTTGATGAGCGGACAGGGTCTGGGCACTGAAGCTTTCTTT. The V call is TRBV5-1, the J call TRBJ1-1, with 8 bases identical to TRBD1. The CDR3 has 17 amino acids. V shed 1 base, J shed 4 bases, and the junction held 12 bases outside the gene matches. Germline V gene lookup returns CDR1 SGHRS and CDR2 YFSETQ.

The chain uses TRBV6-6 and TRBJ1-1; weak D call: TRBD1 (6 bases). Trimming cost V 5 bases and J 1 base, with 14 bases left between them. Germline CDR1 MNHNY, CDR2 SVGAGI (reference sequence). The CDR3 is 15 residues long. The CDR3 coding sequence is TGTGCCAGCAGTGCAGGGGTTCAGGCGAACACTGAAGCTTTCTTT. It specifies CASSAGVQANTEAFF.

With regard to this clone: At the DNA level, this CDR3 is encoded by other sequences in the same sample as well. V gene TRBV4-3 combines with J gene TRBJ2-7; D not resolved. Trimming removed 0 bases at V and 0 bases at J, with 9 bases between. Germline V gives CDR1 LGHNA, CDR2 YSLEER. This CDR3 region has 15 residues. CDR3 bases: TGCGCCAGCAGCCAAGATAGGGCCGGCTCCTACGAGCAGTACTTC. It translates to CASSQDRAGSYEQYF.

The chain combines TRBV5-6 with TRBJ2-5; no firm D call. CDR1 is SGHDT and CDR2 is YYEEEE in the germline V gene. The CDR3 has 11 amino acids. Trimming stripped 4 bases from V and 1 base from J, with 2 bases between. CDR3 in amino acids: CASSTQETQYF. The CDR3 DNA is TGTGCCAGCAGCACCCAAGAGACCCAGTACTTC.

With regard to this clone: The same CDR3 can be traced to other DNA sequences in this sample. The genes are TRBV5-5 and TRBJ2-7, with 7 bases matching TRBD2. This CDR3 contains 14 residues. V gave up 0 bases and J gave up 1 base; unmatched junction bases: 1. CDR1 and CDR2 from the germline V gene are SGHKS and YYEKEE (reference sequence). The CDR3 nucleotides are TGTGCCAGCAGCTTGGGACTAGCATCCTACGAGCAGTACTTC. It specifies CASSLGLASYEQYF.

The chain recombines TRBV2 with TRBJ2-7, with D possibly being TRBD2 (6 bases). Looked up from germline, CDR1 is SNHLY and CDR2 is FYNNEI. This CDR3 spans 14 amino acids. Trimming took off 8 bases at V and 5 bases at J, with 19 bases between the two ends. Here the CDR3 DNA reads TGTGCCAGCCGTTTGGGGGGACCGGTAGACGAGCAGTACTTC. Its protein product is CASRLGGPVDEQYF.

This rearrangement joins TRBV4-2 to TRBJ1-4; TRBD1 agrees at 9 bases. V lost 2 bases and J lost 5; bases outside the gene matches: 6. The CDR3 consists of 16 residues. From germline, CDR1 is LGHNA and CDR2 YNFKEQ. The CDR3 nucleotides are TGTGCCAGCAGCCAATTTTCCGGGACAGGGAATGAAAAACTGTTTTTT. It yields the protein CASSQFSGTGNEKLFF.

The J gene is TRBJ1-2, the V gene TRBV29-1; D is perhaps TRBD1 (6 bases). This CDR3 contains 13 residues. Trimming pared 7 bases from V and 3 bases from J, leaving 15 bases between. CDR1 and CDR2 from the germline V gene are SQVTM and ANQGSEA. CDR3 sequence: CSGQLRGDYGYTF. CDR3 in DNA: TGCAGCGGCCAGCTAAGGGGGGACTATGGCTACACCTTC. Drawing the rest from reference TRBV29-1 and TRBJ1-2, the complete variable domain is SAVISQKPSRDICQRGTSLTIQCQVDSQVTMMFWYRQQPGQSLTLIATANQGSEATYESGFVIDKFPISRPNLTFSTLTVSNMSPEDSSIYLCSGQLRGDYGYTFGSGTRLTVV.

This chain uses TRBV19 with TRBJ1-5; no firm D call. The length of the CDR3 is 13 residues. From germline, CDR1 is LNHDA and CDR2 SQIVND (reference sequence). V was pared by 5 bases and J by 6 bases, with 11 bases between. This CDR3 reads CASSVSHPQPQHF. The CDR3 nucleotides are TGTGCCAGTAGTGTCTCCCACCCTCAGCCCCAGCATTTT. Full variable domain (remainder filled in from reference TRBV19 and TRBJ1-5): DGGITQSPKYLFRKEGQNVTLSCEQNLNHDAMYWYRQDPGQGLRLIYYSQIVNDFQKGDIAEGYSVSREKKESFPLTVTSAQKNPTAFYLCASSVSHPQPQHFGDGTRLSIL.

The chain carries TRBV5-1 and TRBJ1-5; D is ambiguous. The CDR3 consists of 15 residues. V was trimmed by 0 bases and J by 0 bases, leaving 7 bases between them. CDR1 and CDR2 from the germline V gene are SGHRS and YFSETQ. This CDR3 reads CASSLDGNSNQPQHF. The CDR3 region has the DNA TGCGCCAGCAGCTTGGACGGGAATAGCAATCAGCCCCAGCATTTT.

This chain links TRBV4-1 with TRBJ2-5, with D possibly TRBD1 on 5 matching bases. The CDR3 spans 13 residues. Per the germline V gene, CDR1 is MGHRA and CDR2 is YSYEKL. The V end lost 5 bases, the J end lost 4 bases, and 11 bases lay between the germline ends. The CDR3 loop reads CASSVRVGETQYF. The CDR3 region has the DNA TGCGCCAGCAGCGTCAGGGTGGGAGAGACCCAGTACTTC.

This chain uses TRBV20-1 with TRBJ1-6, with a tentative D call TRBD1 (6 bases). Trimming left V 3 bases short and J 10 bases short, with 16 bases between. CDR1 and CDR2 (germline): DFQATT, SNEGSKA (reference sequence). The CDR3 has 14 amino acids. CDR3 nucleotide sequence: TGCAGTGCTAGTACCGGAGGGGGGGAGTCACCCCTCCACTTT. As protein: CSASTGGGESPLHF.

The rearrangement links TRBV11-1 to TRBJ1-4; the match to TRBD1 covers 8 bases. Germline trimming cut 5 bases from V and 10 bases from J; bases unmatched to any gene: 12. The CDR3 sequence is 15 residues long. Germline CDR1 is SGHAT and CDR2 is FQDESV (reference sequence). Written as DNA, the CDR3 is TGTGCCAGCAGCCTGGGACCGGGACAGGACGGAAAACTGTTTTTT. Translated: CASSLGPGQDGKLFF. The entire variable domain, with the rest obtained from reference TRBV11-1 and TRBJ1-4, is as follows: EAEVAQSPRYKITEKSQAVAFWCDPISGHATLYWYRQILGQGPELLVQFQDESVVDDSQLPKDRFSAERLKGVDSTLKIQPAELGDSAMYLCASSLGPGQDGKLFFGSGTQLSVL.

This chain connects TRBV18 to TRBJ2-2; D remains unclear. Germline V gene sequence: CDR1 KGHSH, CDR2 LQKENI. The CDR3 contains 18 residues. Trimming left V 6 bases short and J 3 bases short, with 23 bases between. CDR3 loop: CASSRIGTPTTYTGELFF. As DNA, the CDR3 is TGTGCCAGCTCGAGGATTGGAACCCCCACCACCTACACCGGGGAGCTGTTTTTT.

The V call is TRBV5-1, the J call TRBJ1-2, with 8 nucleotides matching TRBD1. Germline V lookup: CDR1 SGHRS, CDR2 YFSETQ. The CDR3 runs 16 residues. With 0 bases clipped from V and 2 bases from J, the junction kept 6 bases outside the gene matches. CDR3 protein: CASSLARTGNNYGYTF. In nucleotides, the CDR3 is TGCGCCAGCAGCTTGGCCCGGACAGGGAACAACTATGGCTACACCTTC.

The chain joins TRBV30 to TRBJ1-6, with 9 bases identical to TRBD1. The CDR3 is made up of 14 amino acids. The V gene's germline CDR1 is GTSNPN and CDR2 SVGIG (reference sequence). The V and J ends lost 2 bases and 8 bases, in that order; junction bases with no gene match: 4. CDR3: CAWSPTGGDSPLHF. CDR3 DNA sequence: TGTGCCTGGAGTCCTACAGGGGGCGATTCACCCCTCCACTTT.

The chain links TRBV14 to TRBJ2-3, with 8 bases that match TRBD2. V lost 3 bases to trimming and J lost 3 bases; unmatched junction nucleotides: 11. In germline, CDR1 is SGHDN, CDR2 FVKESK. This CDR3 spans 17 amino acids. The CDR3 bases are TGTGCCAGCAGCCATCCGGGGCCCAGCGGGAGAACAGATACGCAGTATTTT. Protein: CASSHPGPSGRTDTQYF.

The rearrangement uses TRBV6-4 and TRBJ2-2, with 7 bases fitting TRBD2. The CDR3 has 15 residues. Germline values: CDR1 MRHNA, CDR2 SNTAGT. The V and J ends lost 0 bases and 7 bases, in that order; junction bases with no gene match: 5. The CDR3 DNA reads as TGTGCCAGCAGTGACTCGAGCGGGGCGAGCGGGGAGCTGTTTTTT. Translation: CASSDSSGASGELFF.